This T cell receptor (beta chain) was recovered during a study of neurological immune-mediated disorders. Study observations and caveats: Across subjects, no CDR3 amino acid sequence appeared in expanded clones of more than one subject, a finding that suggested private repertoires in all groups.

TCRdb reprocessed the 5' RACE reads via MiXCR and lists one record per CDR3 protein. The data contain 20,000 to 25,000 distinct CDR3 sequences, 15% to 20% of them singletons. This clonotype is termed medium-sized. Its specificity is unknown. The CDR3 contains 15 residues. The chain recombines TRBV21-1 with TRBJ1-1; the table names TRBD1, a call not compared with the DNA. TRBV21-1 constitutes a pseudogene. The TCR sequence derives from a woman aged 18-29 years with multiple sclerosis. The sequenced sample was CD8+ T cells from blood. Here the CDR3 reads CARISRGTVNTEAFF. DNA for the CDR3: TGTGCCAGAATCTCTCGGGGGACCGTGAACACTGAAGCTTTCTTT.